Here is one TCR beta chain with its context. Its binding antigen is unknown. No per-base quality is available; no much larger clone lies one base away. Different DNA sequences within this sample yield the same CDR3. These data come from a study of OX40 agonist ivuxolimab in advanced cancers. With respect to the entire study: The costimulatory receptor OX40 (CD134) was targeted by ivuxolimab, a fully human IgG2 agonistic monoclonal antibody. Intravenous ivuxolimab was administered to patients every 2 weeks at six dose levels: 0.01, 0.1, 0.3, 1.5, 3 and 10 mg/kg. Of the roughly 54 dose-escalation patients, hepatocellular carcinoma was present in about 20, melanoma in about 15, renal cell carcinoma in 9 and head and neck cancer in 9. The dose-escalation cohort was roughly 83% male with a mean age of around 64 years, ranging from roughly 23 to 80. Patients were allowed to have had prior anti-PD-1, anti-PD-L1 or anti-CTLA-4 therapy, and around 43% of the dose-escalation patients had been treated with checkpoint inhibitors. Three dose-escalation patients achieved partial responses, one with hepatocellular carcinoma and two with cutaneous melanoma. Peripheral TCRbeta sequencing was intended to test whether TCR sequence diversity was altered and clonal T-cell expansion was caused by ivuxolimab. The paper reports the monotherapy dose-escalation portion (N of about 47 patients) of the phase I ivuxolimab trial.

Patients with a history of autoimmune disease or receiving systemic immunosuppression were excluded from the trial. In every dose cohort, peripheral blood was drawn for TCR sequencing at baseline, cycle 4 day 1, and cycle 7 day 1. Samples came from an open-label, multicenter, first-in-human phase I dose-escalation trial of ivuxolimab. Adults with locally advanced or metastatic melanoma, renal cell carcinoma, hepatocellular carcinoma or head and neck squamous cell carcinoma were enrolled in the trial. Before TCR sequencing, CD4+ and CD8+ T cells were separately sorted from peripheral blood. For sequencing of the TCRbeta CDR3 region, genomic DNA was extracted from the sorted cells. The immunoSEQ Assay was used to sequence the TCRbeta CDR3 regions. The source is immuneACCESS, and TCRdb retained only in-frame sequences with V and J called. Part of the clones is not carried over; for the studies checked, unresolved V genes explain less than half of this, and the remainder is unexplained. Across this sample there are tens of thousands of clones, with around 86% seen only once. The ten largest clonotypes hold 2% of the sample.

The V end loses 0 bases and the J end loses 2 bases, and a stretch of 9 bases separates them. The CDR3 holds 14 amino acids from the cysteine to the phenylalanine. The read is trimmed to its CDR3 DNA, 42 bases read in frame from base 1. CDR1 and CDR2, looked up from the germline V gene, are SGDLS and YYNGEE. Results and caveats for the whole study, not just this receptor: Low levels of normalized T-cell clonal expansion were also seen in some nonresponding patients. On average, CD8+ T cells showed more expanded clones than CD4+ T cells after ivuxolimab. In partial responders in the 0.1-3.0 mg/kg groups, normalized peripheral clonal expansion was found to be among the lowest, especially among CD8+ T cells. Clonal expansion of both CD4+ and CD8+ blood T cells was observed from baseline to week 6 at doses 0.1 to 3.0 mg/kg. The antigen specificity of the peripheral T cells that underwent clonal expansion was not determined.

The chain uses TRBV9 and TRBJ2-7, with TRBD2 tentatively as D gene (5 bases match). This receptor was taken from an adult with an advanced solid tumor such as melanoma, head and neck, liver or kidney cancer. The sequenced sample was CD4+ or CD8+ T cells sorted from blood, obtained in a trial of the OX40 agonist ivuxolimab. The CDR3 is CASSVGRGTYEQYF. The nucleotides are TGTGCCAGCAGCGTAGGAAGAGGGACCTACGAGCAGTACTTC.